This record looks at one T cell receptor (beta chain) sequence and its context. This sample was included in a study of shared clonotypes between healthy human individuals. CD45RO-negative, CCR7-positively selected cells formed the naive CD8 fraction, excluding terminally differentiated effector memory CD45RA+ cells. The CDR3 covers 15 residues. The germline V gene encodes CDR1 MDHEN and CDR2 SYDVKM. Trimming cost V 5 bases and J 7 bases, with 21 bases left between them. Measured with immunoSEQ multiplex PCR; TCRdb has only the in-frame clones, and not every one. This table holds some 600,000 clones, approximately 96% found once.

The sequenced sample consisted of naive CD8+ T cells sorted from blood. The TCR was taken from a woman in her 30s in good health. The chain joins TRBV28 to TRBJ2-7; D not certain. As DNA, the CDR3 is TGTGCCAGCAGTCCACCGGAGACCTCCGGAGAAGAGCAGTACTTC. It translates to CASSPPETSGEEQYF.